This TCR beta chain was documented in a study of blood T cell repertoires in COVID-19. The overall study: Specimens from acute and convalescent COVID-19 originated in the United States, Italy and Spain. Sample material is recorded as cDNA or gDNA derived from T cells, B-cell-depleted T cells, or PBMCs.

Original processing notes: Amplification of reference gene primers provided the estimated nucleated cell counts. Sequenced by immunoSEQ multiplex PCR; TCRdb stores in-frame clones only, minus some. Clonal size and the V and J genes are those of that table, whereas D and trimming came from the DNA. The sample yields 140,000 to 150,000 clones, about nine tenths seen once. The CDR3 is made up of 13 amino acids. Germline V gene lookup returns CDR1 MNHEY and CDR2 SVGEGT. V was trimmed by 6 bases and J by 9 bases, leaving 12 bases between them. This clone occurred once. The receptor was isolated from an elderly man with acute or convalescent COVID-19. Material for sequencing was peripheral blood. The chain employs TRBV6-2 or TRBV6-3 and TRBJ1-6, with D hard to call. The CDR3 coding sequence is TGTGCCAGCAGCGACGGCGGGAGTTCACCCCTCCACTTT. Its translation is CASSDGGSSPLHF.